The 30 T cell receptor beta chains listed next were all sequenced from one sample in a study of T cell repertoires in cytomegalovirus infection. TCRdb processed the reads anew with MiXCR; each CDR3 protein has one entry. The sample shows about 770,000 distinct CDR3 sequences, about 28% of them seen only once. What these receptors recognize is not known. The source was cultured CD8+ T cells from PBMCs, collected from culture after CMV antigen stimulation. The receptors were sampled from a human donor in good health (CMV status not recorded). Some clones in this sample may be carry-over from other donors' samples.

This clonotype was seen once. For the CDR3, the DNA is TGTGCCAGCAGTTTATCGACACACACCGGGGAGCTGTTTTTT. It specifies CASSLSTHTGELFF. The chain carries TRBV28 and TRBJ2-2; D gene ambiguous. Trimming stripped 1 base from V and 3 bases from J, with 6 bases between. Looked up from germline, CDR1 is MDHEN and CDR2 is SYDVKM. The CDR3 is 14 amino acids.

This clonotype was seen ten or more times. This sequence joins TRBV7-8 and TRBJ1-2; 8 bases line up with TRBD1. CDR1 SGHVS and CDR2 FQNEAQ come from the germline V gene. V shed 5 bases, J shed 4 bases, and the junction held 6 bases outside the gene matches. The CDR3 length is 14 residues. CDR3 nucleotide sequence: TGTGCCAGCAGCACCCGACAGGGGTCCTATGGCTACACCTTC. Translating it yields CASSTRQGSYGYTF.

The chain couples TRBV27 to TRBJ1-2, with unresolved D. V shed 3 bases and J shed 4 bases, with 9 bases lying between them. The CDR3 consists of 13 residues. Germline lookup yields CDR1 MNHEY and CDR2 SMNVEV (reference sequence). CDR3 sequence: CASSFQTSYGYTF. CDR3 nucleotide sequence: TGTGCCAGCAGTTTTCAAACTAGCTATGGCTACACCTTC.

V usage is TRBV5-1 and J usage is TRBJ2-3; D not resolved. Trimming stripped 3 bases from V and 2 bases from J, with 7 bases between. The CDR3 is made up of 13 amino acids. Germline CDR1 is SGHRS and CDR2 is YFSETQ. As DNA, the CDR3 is TGCGCCAGCAGCTCAGACTTCACAGATACGCAGTATTTT. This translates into CASSSDFTDTQYF. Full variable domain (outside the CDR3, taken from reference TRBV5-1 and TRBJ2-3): KAGVTQTPRYLIKTRGQQVTLSCSPISGHRSVSWYQQTPGQGLQFLFEYFSETQRNKGNFPGRFSGRQFSNSRSEMNVSTLELGDSALYLCASSSDFTDTQYFGPGTRLTVL.

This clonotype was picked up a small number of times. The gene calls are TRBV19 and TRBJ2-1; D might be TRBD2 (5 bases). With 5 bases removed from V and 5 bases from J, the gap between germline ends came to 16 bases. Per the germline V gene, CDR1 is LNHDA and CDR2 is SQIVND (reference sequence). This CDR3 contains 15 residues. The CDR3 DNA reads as TGTGCCAGTAGTCCCCCAAGCGGAGAGAACAATGAGCAGTTCTTC. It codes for CASSPPSGENNEQFF.

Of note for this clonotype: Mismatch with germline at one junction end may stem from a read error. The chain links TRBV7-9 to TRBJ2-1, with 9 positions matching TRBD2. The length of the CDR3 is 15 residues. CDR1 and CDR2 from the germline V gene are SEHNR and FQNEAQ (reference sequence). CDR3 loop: CASGLRLAGMDEQFF. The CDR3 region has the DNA TGTGCCAGCGGCTTACGGCTAGCGGGAATGGATGAGCAGTTCTTC.

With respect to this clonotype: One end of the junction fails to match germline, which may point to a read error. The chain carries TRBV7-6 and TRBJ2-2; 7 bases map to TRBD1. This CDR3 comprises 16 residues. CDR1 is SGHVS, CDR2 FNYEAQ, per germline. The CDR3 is CVSSDPQGYNTGELFF. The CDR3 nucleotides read TGTGTCAGCAGCGACCCACAGGGGTACAACACCGGGGAGCTGTTTTTT.

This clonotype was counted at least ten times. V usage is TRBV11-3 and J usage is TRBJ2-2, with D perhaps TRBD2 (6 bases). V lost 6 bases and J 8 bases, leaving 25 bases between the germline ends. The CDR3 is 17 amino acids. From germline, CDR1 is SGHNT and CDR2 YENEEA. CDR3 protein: CASSPSWGEEGSGELFF. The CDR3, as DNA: TGTGCCAGCAGTCCCTCATGGGGGGAAGAAGGTTCGGGGGAGCTGTTTTTT.

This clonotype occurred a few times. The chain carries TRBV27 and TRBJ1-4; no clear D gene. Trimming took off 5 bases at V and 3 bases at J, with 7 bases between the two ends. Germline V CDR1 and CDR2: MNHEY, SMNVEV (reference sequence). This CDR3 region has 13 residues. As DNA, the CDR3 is TGTGCCAGCAGTCCCTCCGCTAATGAAAAACTGTTTTTT. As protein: CASSPSANEKLFF.

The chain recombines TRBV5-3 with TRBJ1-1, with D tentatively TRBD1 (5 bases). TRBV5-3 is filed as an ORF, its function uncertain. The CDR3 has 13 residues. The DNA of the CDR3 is TGTGCGGCCGTAGGGGTTATGGACACTGAAGCTTTCTTT. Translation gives CAAVGVMDTEAFF.

The CDR3 nucleotides are TGTGCCAGCAGTTTGGGACAGGGGGCCATAGCTTTCTTT. Protein product: CASSLGQGAIAFF. This rearrangement joins TRBV27 to TRBJ1-1, with 12 bases matching TRBD1. With V trimmed by 3 bases and J by 10 bases, 3 bases remained unmatched. The CDR3 consists of 13 residues. The V gene's germline CDR1 is MNHEY and CDR2 SMNVEV (reference sequence).

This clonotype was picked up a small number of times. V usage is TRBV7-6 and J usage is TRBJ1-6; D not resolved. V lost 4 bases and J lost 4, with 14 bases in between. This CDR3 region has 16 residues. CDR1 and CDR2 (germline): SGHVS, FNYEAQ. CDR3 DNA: TGTGCCAGCAGCTCGCCAGAGATCGGTTATAATTCACCCCTCCACTTT. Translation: CASSSPEIGYNSPLHF.

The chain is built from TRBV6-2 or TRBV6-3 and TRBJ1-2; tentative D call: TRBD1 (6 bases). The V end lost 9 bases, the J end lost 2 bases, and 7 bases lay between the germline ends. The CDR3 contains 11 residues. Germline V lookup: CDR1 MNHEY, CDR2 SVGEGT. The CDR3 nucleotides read TGTGCCAGTGGACAGAACTATGGCTACACCTTC. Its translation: CASGQNYGYTF.

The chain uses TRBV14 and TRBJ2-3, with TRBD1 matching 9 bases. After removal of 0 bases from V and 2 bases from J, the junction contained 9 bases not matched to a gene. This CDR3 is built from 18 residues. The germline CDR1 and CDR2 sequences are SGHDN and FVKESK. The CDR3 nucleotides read TGTGCCAGCAGCCAAGAGTTCCCCGGGACAGGGACCACAGATACGCAGTATTTT. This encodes CASSQEFPGTGTTDTQYF. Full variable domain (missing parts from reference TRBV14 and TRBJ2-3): EAGVTQFPSHSVIEKGQTVTLRCDPISGHDNLYWYRRVMGKEIKFLLHFVKESKQDESGMPNNRFLAERTGGTYSTLKVQPAELEDSGVYFCASSQEFPGTGTTDTQYFGPGTRLTVL.

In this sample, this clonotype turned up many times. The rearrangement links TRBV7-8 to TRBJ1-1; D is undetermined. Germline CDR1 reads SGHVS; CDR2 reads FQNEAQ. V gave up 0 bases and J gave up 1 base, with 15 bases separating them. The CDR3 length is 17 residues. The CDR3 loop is CASSLAGKVTKNTEAFF. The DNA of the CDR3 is TGTGCCAGCAGCTTAGCAGGGAAAGTTACAAAGAACACTGAAGCTTTCTTT.

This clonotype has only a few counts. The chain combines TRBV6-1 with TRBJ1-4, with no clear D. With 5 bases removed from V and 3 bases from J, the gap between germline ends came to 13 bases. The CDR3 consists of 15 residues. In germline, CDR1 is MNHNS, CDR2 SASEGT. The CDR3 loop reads CASSSGFGANEKLFF. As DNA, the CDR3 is TGTGCCAGCAGTTCGGGGTTTGGGGCTAATGAAAAACTGTTTTTT.

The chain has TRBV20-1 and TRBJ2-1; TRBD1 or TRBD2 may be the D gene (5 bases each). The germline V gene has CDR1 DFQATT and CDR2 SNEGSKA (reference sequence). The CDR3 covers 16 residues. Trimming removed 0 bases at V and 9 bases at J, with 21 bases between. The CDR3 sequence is CSARDLTGTVVGEQFF. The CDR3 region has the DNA TGCAGTGCTAGAGATTTAACCGGGACGGTTGTGGGTGAGCAGTTCTTC.

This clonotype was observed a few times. As DNA, the CDR3 is TGTGCCAGCAGCTCTTGGCGGAACACTGAAGCTTTCTTT. Translating it yields CASSSWRNTEAFF. The chain employs TRBV7-9 and TRBJ1-1; D unresolved. The germline V gene encodes CDR1 SEHNR and CDR2 FQNEAQ (reference sequence). The CDR3 is made up of 13 amino acids. Trimming removed 4 bases from V and 1 base from J, with 7 bases in between.

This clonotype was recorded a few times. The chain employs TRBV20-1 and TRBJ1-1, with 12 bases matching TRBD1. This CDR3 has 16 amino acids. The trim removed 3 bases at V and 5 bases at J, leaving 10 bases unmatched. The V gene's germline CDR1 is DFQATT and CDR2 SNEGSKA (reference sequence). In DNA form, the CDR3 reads TGCAGTGCTAGTTCCCGGGACAGGGGGCTGGGGACTGAAGCTTTCTTT. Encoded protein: CSASSRDRGLGTEAFF.

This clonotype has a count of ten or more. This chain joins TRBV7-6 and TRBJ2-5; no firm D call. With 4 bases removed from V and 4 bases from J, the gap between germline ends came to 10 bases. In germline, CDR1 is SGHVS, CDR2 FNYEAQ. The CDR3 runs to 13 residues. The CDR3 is CASSSPSGETQYF. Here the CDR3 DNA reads TGTGCCAGCAGCTCGCCAAGTGGAGAGACCCAGTACTTC.

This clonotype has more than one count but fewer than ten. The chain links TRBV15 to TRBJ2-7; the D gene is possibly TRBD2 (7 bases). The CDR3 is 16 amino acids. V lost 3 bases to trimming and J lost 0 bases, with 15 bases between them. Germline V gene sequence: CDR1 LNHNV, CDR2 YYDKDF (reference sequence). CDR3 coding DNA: TGTGCCACCAGCAGCGGCAGGGGAGGGATCTCCTACGAGCAGTACTTC. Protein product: CATSSGRGGISYEQYF.

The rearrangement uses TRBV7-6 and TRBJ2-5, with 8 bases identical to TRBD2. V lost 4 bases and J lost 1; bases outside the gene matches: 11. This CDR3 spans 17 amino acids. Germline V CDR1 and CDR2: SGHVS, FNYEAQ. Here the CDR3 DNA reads TGTGCCAGCAGCTCCCTTGTAGCGGGGAGCCTCCAAGAGACCCAGTACTTC. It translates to CASSSLVAGSLQETQYF.

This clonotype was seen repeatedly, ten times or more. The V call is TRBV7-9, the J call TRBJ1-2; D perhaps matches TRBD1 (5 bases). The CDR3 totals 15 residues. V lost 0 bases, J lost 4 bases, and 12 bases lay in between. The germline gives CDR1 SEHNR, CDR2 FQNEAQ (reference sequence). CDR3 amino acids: CASSLAPGQSYGYTF. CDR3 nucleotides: TGTGCCAGCAGCTTAGCTCCCGGACAATCCTATGGCTACACCTTC.

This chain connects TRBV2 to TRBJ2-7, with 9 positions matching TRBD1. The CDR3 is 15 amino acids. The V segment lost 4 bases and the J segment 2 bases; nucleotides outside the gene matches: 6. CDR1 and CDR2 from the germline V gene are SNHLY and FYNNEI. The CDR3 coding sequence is TGTGCCAGCAGTGCCGGACAGGGGCCGACCTACGAGCAGTACTTC. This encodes CASSAGQGPTYEQYF. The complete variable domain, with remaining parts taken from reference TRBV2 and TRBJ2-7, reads EPEVTQTPSHQVTQMGQEVILRCVPISNHLYFYWYRQILGQKVEFLVSFYNNEISEKSEIFDDQFSVERPDGSNFTLKIRSTKLEDSAMYFCASSAGQGPTYEQYFGPGTRLTVT.

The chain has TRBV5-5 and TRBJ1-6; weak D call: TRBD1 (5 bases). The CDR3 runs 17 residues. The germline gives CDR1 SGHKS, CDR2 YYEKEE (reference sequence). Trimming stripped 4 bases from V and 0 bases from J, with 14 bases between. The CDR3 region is CASSTDRGISYNSPLHF. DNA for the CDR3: TGTGCCAGCAGCACAGACAGAGGAATCTCCTATAATTCACCCCTCCACTTT.

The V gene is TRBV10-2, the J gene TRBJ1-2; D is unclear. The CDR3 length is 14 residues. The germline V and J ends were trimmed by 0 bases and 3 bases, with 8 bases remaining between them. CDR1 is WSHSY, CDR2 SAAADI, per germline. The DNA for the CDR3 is TGCGCCAGCAGTGAGTCGGCAGTGTACTATGGCTACACCTTC. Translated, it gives CASSESAVYYGYTF.

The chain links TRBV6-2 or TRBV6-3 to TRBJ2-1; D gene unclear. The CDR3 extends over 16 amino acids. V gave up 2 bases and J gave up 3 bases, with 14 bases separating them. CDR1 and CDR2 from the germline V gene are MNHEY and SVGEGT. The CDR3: CASSYESPGLYNEQFF. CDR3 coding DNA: TGTGCCAGCAGTTACGAATCGCCAGGCCTCTACAATGAGCAGTTCTTC.

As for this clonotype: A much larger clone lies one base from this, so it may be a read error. In DNA, the CDR3 is TGTGCCAGCAGCCCTGGTAGGGAAGGCAATCAGCCCCAGCATTTT. It specifies CASSPGREGNQPQHF. The rearrangement uses TRBV7-2 and TRBJ1-5, with no clear D. Per germline, CDR1 SGHTA and CDR2 FQGNSA. Trimming shortened V by 5 bases and J by 2 bases, and 13 bases separated the two germline ends. This CDR3 has 15 residues. Looking up the rest from reference TRBV7-2 and TRBJ1-5 gives the full variable domain: GAGVSQSPSNKVTEKGKDVELRCDPISGHTALYWYRQSLGQGLEFLIYFQGNSAPDKSGLPSDRFSAERTGGSVSTLTIQRTQQEDSAVYLCASSPGREGNQPQHFGDGTRLSIL.

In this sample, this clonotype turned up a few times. The CDR3 region is CAIGTGARSPDNEQFF. The CDR3 DNA reads TGTGCCATCGGGACAGGGGCGCGTAGCCCCGACAATGAGCAGTTCTTC. The rearrangement joins TRBV12-3 or TRBV12-4 to TRBJ2-1, with 10 bases lining up with TRBD1. The CDR3 has 16 amino acids. J lost 5 bases, V lost 10 bases, and 14 bases had no gene match.

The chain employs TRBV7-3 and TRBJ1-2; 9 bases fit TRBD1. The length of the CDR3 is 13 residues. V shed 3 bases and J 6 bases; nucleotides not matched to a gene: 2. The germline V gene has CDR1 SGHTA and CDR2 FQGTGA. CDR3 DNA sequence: TGTGCCAGCAGCTTGACAGGGGGGAATGGCTACACCTTC. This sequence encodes CASSLTGGNGYTF.